These 2 T cell receptor beta chains share one sample of origin, sequenced in a study of blood T cell repertoires in COVID-19. Assay: immunoSEQ multiplex PCR; the TCRdb copy retains only in-frame clones and omits some. Found here are 79,000 or so clones, more than 75% of them singletons; the top ten hold around 1%. The specimen was peripheral blood. The receptor source for this set is a human donor in a cohort sampled during active COVID-19.

This chain uses TRBV4-2 with TRBJ2-7; the match to TRBD2 covers 8 bases. The CDR3 runs 15 residues. Germline V gene lookup returns CDR1 LGHNA and CDR2 YNFKEQ. Trimming at V came to 5 bases and at J to 0 bases, leaving 6 bases not matched to a gene. The CDR3, as DNA: TGTGCCAGCAGCGCACTAGCGGAGAGCTCCTACGAGCAGTACTTC. Translating it yields CASSALAESSYEQYF.

The chain carries TRBV24-1 and TRBJ2-1, with 14 bases that match TRBD2. The V and J ends lost 3 bases and 2 bases, in that order; junction bases with no gene match: 8. The CDR3 has 19 residues. CDR1 is KGHDR, CDR2 SFDVKD, per germline. This CDR3 reads CATSDPGLAGGYTYNEQFF. CDR3 nucleotides: TGTGCCACCAGTGATCCCGGACTAGCGGGAGGTTACACCTACAATGAGCAGTTCTTC.